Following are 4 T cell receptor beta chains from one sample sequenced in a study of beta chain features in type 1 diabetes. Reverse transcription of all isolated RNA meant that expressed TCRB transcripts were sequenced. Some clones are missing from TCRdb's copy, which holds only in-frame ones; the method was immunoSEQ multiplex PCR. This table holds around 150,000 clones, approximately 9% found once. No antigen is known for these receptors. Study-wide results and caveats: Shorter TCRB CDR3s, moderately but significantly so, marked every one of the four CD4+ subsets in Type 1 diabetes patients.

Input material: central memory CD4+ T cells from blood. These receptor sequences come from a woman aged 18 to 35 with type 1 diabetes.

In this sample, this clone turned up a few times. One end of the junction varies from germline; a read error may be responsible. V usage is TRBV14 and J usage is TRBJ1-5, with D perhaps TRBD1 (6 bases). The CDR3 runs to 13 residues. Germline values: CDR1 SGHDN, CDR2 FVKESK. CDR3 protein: CASSENRYRTAPF. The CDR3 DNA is TGTGCCAGCAGCGAAAATCGGTATCGGACAGCACCTTTT.

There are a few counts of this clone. The CDR3 nucleotides are TGTGCCAGCAGCCCGACCGGGACAGCCATTTCACCCCTCCACTTT. It translates to CASSPTGTAISPLHF. The chain links TRBV7-2 to TRBJ1-6; 7 bases are a match to TRBD1. The CDR3 totals 15 residues. CDR1 is SGHTA and CDR2 is FQGNSA in the germline V gene. V lost 5 bases, J lost 9 bases, and 10 bases stayed unmatched. Complete variable domain (other parts from reference TRBV7-2 and TRBJ1-6): GAGVSQSPSNKVTEKGKDVELRCDPISGHTALYWYRQSLGQGLEFLIYFQGNSAPDKSGLPSDRFSAERTGGSVSTLTIQRTQQEDSAVYLCASSPTGTAISPLHFGNGTRLTVT.

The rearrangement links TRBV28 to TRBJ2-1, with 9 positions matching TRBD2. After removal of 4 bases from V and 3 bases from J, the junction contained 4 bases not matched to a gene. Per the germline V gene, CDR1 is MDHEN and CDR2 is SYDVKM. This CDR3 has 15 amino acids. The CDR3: CASSSAGGNYNEQFF. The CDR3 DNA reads TGTGCCAGCAGTTCCGCGGGAGGGAACTACAATGAGCAGTTCTTC.

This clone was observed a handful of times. The CDR3 DNA sequence: TGTGCCAGCAGCCCGGGACTAGCGGCGTACAATGAGCAGTTCTTC. Residues: CASSPGLAAYNEQFF. The V gene is TRBV11-3, the J gene TRBJ2-1, with TRBD2 matching over 11 bases. V trimming: 5 bases; J trimming: 4 bases; junction bases outside the gene matches: 4. Germline V lookup: CDR1 SGHNT, CDR2 YENEEA. The CDR3 is 15 residues long.